These 8 T cell receptor beta chains were all obtained from the same sample, sequenced in a study of cytomegalovirus exposure and HLA in healthy donors. It was with 60 Vbeta and 13 Jbeta primers that the PCR ran. Measured with immunoSEQ multiplex PCR; TCRdb has only the in-frame clones, and not every one. Of over 100,000 clones listed, about 74% are singletons. Input material: PBMCs. These receptors originate from a man in his thirties or forties in good health and CMV-seropositive.

The chain uses TRBV2 and TRBJ2-1; 8 bases align to TRBD2. With V trimmed by 7 bases and J by 3 bases, 8 bases remained unmatched. This CDR3 has 15 residues. Germline V gene lookup returns CDR1 SNHLY and CDR2 FYNNEI. CDR3 in amino acids: CASTPTSASYNEQFF. The CDR3 DNA sequence: TGTGCCAGCACCCCGACTAGCGCCAGCTACAATGAGCAGTTCTTC.

This chain connects TRBV5-5 to TRBJ2-7, with 9 nucleotides matching TRBD1. The CDR3 has 15 residues. Germline CDR1 SGHKS, CDR2 YYEKEE (reference sequence). Trimming at V came to 4 bases and at J to 4 bases, leaving 9 bases not matched to a gene. As DNA, the CDR3 is TGTGCCAGCAGCGTGGGCCCGGGACAGGGATACGAGCAGTACTTC. As protein: CASSVGPGQGYEQYF. The variable domain in full, completed from reference TRBV5-5 and TRBJ2-7, reads DAGVTQSPTHLIKTRGQQVTLRCSPISGHKSVSWYQQVLGQGPQFIFQYYEKEERGRGNFPDRFSARQFPNYSSELNVNALLLGDSALYLCASSVGPGQGYEQYFGPGTRLTVT.

The chain combines TRBV11-2 with TRBJ2-5; a weak D match, TRBD2 (8 bases). The V gene lost 7 bases and the J gene lost 2 bases, with 20 bases spanning the gap. Germline V gives CDR1 SGHAT, CDR2 FQNNGV. The CDR3 has 16 amino acids. DNA of the CDR3: TGTGCCAGCACCCAGGGGGGCCTAGCGGGTCAAGAGACCCAGTACTTC. This encodes CASTQGGLAGQETQYF.

The V call is TRBV6-1, the J call TRBJ1-2; D is perhaps TRBD1 (5 bases). CDR1 is MNHNS and CDR2 is SASEGT in the germline V gene. V lost 1 base to trimming and J lost 4 bases, with 7 bases between them. The CDR3 sequence is 13 residues long. The CDR3: CASSEEGSYGYTF. The CDR3 DNA reads as TGTGCCAGCAGTGAAGAGGGGTCCTATGGCTACACCTTC.

The chain is built from TRBV5-1 and TRBJ2-5; 10 positions agree with TRBD1. Germline V lookup: CDR1 SGHRS, CDR2 YFSETQ. V trimming: 2 bases; J trimming: 1 base; junction bases outside the gene matches: 2. The CDR3 runs 15 residues. The CDR3 sequence is CASSLRTGGQETQYF. The CDR3 DNA reads TGCGCCAGCAGCTTAAGGACAGGGGGCCAAGAGACCCAGTACTTC.

The chain is built from TRBV5-1 and TRBJ2-1; 11 bases are shared with TRBD1. The V gene's germline CDR1 is SGHRS and CDR2 YFSETQ. This CDR3 spans 15 amino acids. V was pared by 2 bases and J by 8 bases, with 6 bases of the junction left unmatched. The CDR3 nucleotides read TGCGCCAGCAGCTTCGGGACAGGGGGAGGCGATGAGCAGTTCTTC. This sequence encodes CASSFGTGGGDEQFF.

V usage is TRBV28 and J usage is TRBJ1-1, with D hard to call. Between the trimmed V and J ends, which lost 6 bases and 4 bases, there was a span of 9 bases. The CDR3 loop spans 12 amino acids. Germline values: CDR1 MDHEN, CDR2 SYDVKM. For the CDR3, the DNA is TGTGCCAGCAGCATGGAGGTCACTGAAGCTTTCTTT. Translation gives CASSMEVTEAFF.

V and J are TRBV5-1 and TRBJ2-3, with 9 bases that match TRBD1. Per the germline V gene, CDR1 is SGHRS and CDR2 is YFSETQ. V shed 4 bases and J 8 bases; nucleotides not matched to a gene: 11. The CDR3 extends over 15 amino acids. As DNA, the CDR3 is TGCGCCAGCAGCGCGAGGACAGGGGAGCTAGGTACGCAGTATTTT. Its protein is CASSARTGELGTQYF.